Below, 12 T cell receptor beta chains from the same sample are listed, as sequenced in a study of CD8 T cells in ankylosing spondylitis. Study-level results: Typical of ankylosing spondylitis blood, it appeared, was a TCR beta motif of fewer than 10 highly homologous variants.

Antigen specificity for these receptors is unknown. MiXCR, applied by TCRdb to the 5' RACE reads, yields one record per CDR3 protein. Of roughly 670,000 distinct CDR3 sequences listed, 15% to 20% are singletons. Sequencing input: blood, either unsorted or a sorted T cell fraction (not recorded which). The receptors were sampled from a male donor with ankylosing spondylitis.

This clonotype was observed at least ten times. This sequence joins TRBV6-6 and TRBJ1-1; TRBD1 matches 7 bases. CDR1 is MNHNY, CDR2 SVGAGI, per germline (reference sequence). V shed 7 bases and J 7 bases; nucleotides not matched to a gene: 9. This CDR3 is built from 13 residues. The CDR3 nucleotides are TGTGCCAGCACTAGACAGGGCGGGGTTGAAGCTTTCTTT. This sequence encodes CASTRQGGVEAFF.

This clonotype has a handful of counts. This chain links TRBV4-3 with TRBJ2-7, with D hard to call. With 0 bases removed from V and 2 bases from J, the gap between germline ends came to 14 bases. Germline values: CDR1 LGHNA, CDR2 YSLEER. This CDR3 is 16 amino acids long. CDR3 bases: TGCGCCAGCAGCCAAGATCCTGTGGTGGCTACCTACGAGCAGTACTTC. This sequence encodes CASSQDPVVATYEQYF.

This clonotype was observed a few times. The gene calls are TRBV28 and TRBJ2-2; 9 bases are shared with TRBD2. CDR1 MDHEN and CDR2 SYDVKM come from the germline V gene. This CDR3 has 16 amino acids. V shed 3 bases and J 3 bases; nucleotides not matched to a gene: 5. CDR3 residues: CASSLREGEHTGELFF. The CDR3 coding sequence is TGTGCCAGCAGTTTGCGGGAGGGGGAGCACACCGGGGAGCTGTTTTTT.

The rearrangement uses TRBV7-6 and TRBJ1-1; D is uncertain. With 5 bases removed from V and 1 base from J, the gap between germline ends came to 17 bases. Germline CDR1 and CDR2: SGHVS and FNYEAQ. The CDR3 extends over 16 amino acids. The CDR3 spells CASSPQEGFKNTEAFF. CDR3 sequence (DNA): TGTGCCAGCAGCCCCCAGGAGGGTTTCAAGAACACTGAAGCTTTCTTT.

V is TRBV4-2 and J is TRBJ2-2; possible D gene TRBD2, 5 bases. The CDR3 has 19 amino acids. V dropped 0 bases and J dropped 1 base, with 18 bases sitting between them. Germline CDR1 is LGHNA and CDR2 is YNFKEQ. CDR3 protein: CASSQDEGMVLVNTGELFF. The CDR3 DNA follows: TGTGCCAGCAGCCAAGACGAGGGAATGGTGCTGGTGAACACCGGGGAGCTGTTTTTT.

The chain uses TRBV7-3 and TRBJ2-2; weak D call: TRBD2 (5 bases). V was pared by 3 bases and J by 5 bases, with 10 bases between. The CDR3 is 14 residues long. CDR1 and CDR2 from the germline V gene are SGHTA and FQGTGA. CDR3 sequence: CASSFDYLTGELFF. CDR3 nucleotides: TGTGCCAGCAGCTTCGACTACCTTACCGGGGAGCTGTTTTTT.

This sequence joins TRBV18 and TRBJ2-1, with a tentative D call TRBD2 (6 bases). V was cut by 4 bases and J by 8 bases, with 15 bases left in between. The CDR3 sequence is 14 residues long. CDR1 is KGHSH and CDR2 is LQKENI in the germline V gene. CDR3 bases: TGTGCCAGCTCACGGCGGGACCCATGGGATGAGCAGTTCTTC. It encodes CASSRRDPWDEQFF.

The V and J genes are TRBV7-3 and TRBJ2-1, with no clear D. Trimming removed 2 bases from V and 6 bases from J, with 14 bases in between. CDR3 length equals 15 residues. Per the germline V gene, CDR1 is SGHTA and CDR2 is FQGTGA. The CDR3 is CASSLFVVGLNEQFF. The CDR3 bases are TGTGCCAGCAGCTTATTTGTAGTTGGTCTCAATGAGCAGTTCTTC.

This chain uses TRBV12-3 or TRBV12-4 with TRBJ1-2, with 8 bases lining up with TRBD1. The CDR3 totals 14 residues. Trimming removed 0 bases from V and 8 bases from J; junction bases left unmatched: 5. CDR3 nucleotides: TGTGCCAGCAGTTTAGCGGTATCAGGGGGCGGCTACACCTTC. It specifies CASSLAVSGGGYTF.

This clonotype has only a few counts. This chain joins TRBV12-3 or TRBV12-4 and TRBJ2-7; 7 bases are shared with TRBD2. There are 15 residues in the CDR3. V trimming: 3 bases; J trimming: 4 bases; junction bases outside the gene matches: 9. The CDR3, as DNA: TGTGCCAGCAGTTTGAGGTCGTCGGGAGGTTACGAGCAGTACTTC. Translated, it gives CASSLRSSGGYEQYF.

The table lists this clonotype with a few counts. The chain is built from TRBV7-3 and TRBJ2-5, with TRBD1 as a possible D gene (6 bases). Germline V CDR1 and CDR2: SGHTA, FQGTGA. The V end was cut by 6 bases, the J end by 2 bases, with 13 bases between. This CDR3 has 14 amino acids. The CDR3 DNA follows: TGTGCCAGCAGTCCGGGACACTCGCAAGAGACCCAGTACTTC. Encoded protein: CASSPGHSQETQYF.

This clonotype was seen only a few times. The V call is TRBV12-3 or TRBV12-4, the J call TRBJ2-2; no reliable D call. The CDR3 is 15 residues long. With 8 bases removed from V and 0 bases from J, the gap between germline ends came to 13 bases. DNA of the CDR3: TGTGCCAGCGCCAAAGTCCCCGCGAACACCGGGGAGCTGTTTTTT. Its translation is CASAKVPANTGELFF.